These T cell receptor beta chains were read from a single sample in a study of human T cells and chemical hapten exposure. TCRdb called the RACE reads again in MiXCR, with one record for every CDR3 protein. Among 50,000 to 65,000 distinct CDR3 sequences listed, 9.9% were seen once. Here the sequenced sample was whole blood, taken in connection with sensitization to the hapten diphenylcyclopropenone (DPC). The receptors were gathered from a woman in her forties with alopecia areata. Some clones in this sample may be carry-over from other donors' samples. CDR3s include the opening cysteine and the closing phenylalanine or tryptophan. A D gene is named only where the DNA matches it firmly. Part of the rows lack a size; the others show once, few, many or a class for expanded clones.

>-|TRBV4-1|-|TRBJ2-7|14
CASSRVDGDYEQYF
TGCGCCAGCAGCCGAGTGGACGGGGACTACGAGCAGTACTTC
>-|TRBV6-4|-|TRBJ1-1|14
CASSRAGEETEAFF
TGTGCCAGCAGTAGAGCAGGGGAAGAGACTGAAGCTTTCTTT
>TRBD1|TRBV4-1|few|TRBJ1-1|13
CASSHDRAPGAFF
TGCGCCAGCAGCCATGACAGGGCCCCAGGAGCTTTCTTT
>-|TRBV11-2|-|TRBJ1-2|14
CASSLDGQPYGYTF
TGTGCCAGCAGCTTAGATGGACAGCCCTATGGCTACACCTTC
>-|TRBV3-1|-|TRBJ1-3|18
CASSRRGSRGYSGNTIYF
TGTGCCAGCAGCCGAAGAGGCTCTAGGGGTTATTCTGGAAACACCATATATTTT
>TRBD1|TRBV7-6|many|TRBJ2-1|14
CASSPGTASLEQFF
TGTGCCAGCAGCCCCGGGACAGCCAGTCTGGAGCAGTTCTTC
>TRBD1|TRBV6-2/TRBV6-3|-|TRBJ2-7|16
CASGPRYGTASHEQYF
TGTGCCAGCGGGCCGAGATACGGGACAGCATCTCACGAGCAGTACTTC
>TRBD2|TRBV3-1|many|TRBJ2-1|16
CASSPRPSGEYNEQFF
TGTGCCAGCAGCCCACGTCCTAGCGGGGAATACAATGAGCAGTTCTTC
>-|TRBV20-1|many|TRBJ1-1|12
CSARDRDYEAFF
TGCAGTGCTCGAGACAGAGACTATGAAGCTTTCTTT
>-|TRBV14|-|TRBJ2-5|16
CASSQSSRDYQETQYF
TGTGCCAGCAGCCAAAGCTCCCGGGACTACCAAGAGACCCAGTACTTC
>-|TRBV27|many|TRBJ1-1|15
CASSPAGRGHTEAFF
TGTGCCAGCAGCCCAGCAGGTCGGGGGCACACTGAAGCTTTCTTT
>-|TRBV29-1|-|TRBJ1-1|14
CSVSAVGQNTEAFF
TGCAGCGTTTCTGCTGTGGGACAGAACACTGAAGCTTTCTTT
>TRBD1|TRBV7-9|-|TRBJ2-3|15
CASLPGTGGTDTQYF
TGTGCCAGCTTACCCGGGACAGGGGGAACAGATACGCAGTATTTT
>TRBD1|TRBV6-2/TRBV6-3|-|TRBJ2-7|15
CASRIGDRAYVGQYF
TGTGCCAGCAGAATTGGGGACAGGGCCTACGTCGGGCAGTACTTC
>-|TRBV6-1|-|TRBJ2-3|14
CASSELAWWDTQYF
TGTGCCAGCAGTGAACTAGCGTGGTGGGATACGCAGTATTTT